Listed here is a single T cell receptor (beta chain). The data were taken from a study of beta chain features in type 1 diabetes. This CDR3 has 15 amino acids. The germline V and J ends were trimmed by 5 bases and 3 bases, with 17 bases remaining between them. CDR1 and CDR2 (germline): SQVTM, ANQGSEA. Expressed TCRB transcripts were sequenced because the entire RNA isolate underwent reverse transcription. Produced via immunoSEQ multiplex PCR; TCRdb's table is partial and in-frame only. The sample consists of under 550,000 clones, roughly an eighth of them appearing once. The sequence came from a woman aged 18-29 years in good health. The sequenced sample consisted of naive CD4+ T cells from blood. V usage is TRBV29-1 and J usage is TRBJ1-5; D not certain. The CDR3 DNA is TGCAGCGTTCCCGGCCGGCAGCACTTCAATCAGCCCCAGCATTTT. Residues: CSVPGRQHFNQPQHF.